Listed here are 18 T cell receptor beta chains from one sample, sequenced in a study of response to subunit inactivated influenza vaccine. TCRdb re-called the RT-PCR reads through MiXCR, storing one row per CDR3 protein. Of about 700,000 distinct CDR3 sequences in the sample, over 11% were seen once. This sample comprised PBMCs from blood, obtained 14 to 15 days before vaccination. All receptors come from a man in his fifties who received an inactivated influenza vaccine.

The rearrangement uses TRBV6-2 or TRBV6-3 and TRBJ1-1; tentatively, D is TRBD1 (6 bases). From germline, CDR1 is MNHEY and CDR2 SVGEGT. The CDR3 has 19 amino acids. Trimming took off 8 bases at V and 0 bases at J, with 28 bases between the two ends. This CDR3 is CASEAGVGLKTPLNTEAFF. The CDR3 nucleotides read TGTGCCAGCGAGGCAGGGGTAGGCCTCAAGACCCCCTTGAACACTGAAGCTTTCTTT.

The genes are TRBV5-1 and TRBJ2-6; D remains unclear. This CDR3 contains 14 residues. V lost 7 bases and J lost 2, with 10 bases in between. The germline gives CDR1 SGHRS, CDR2 YFSETQ. Here the CDR3 reads CASRTVAGANVLTF. The CDR3, as DNA: TGCGCCAGCCGAACAGTAGCTGGGGCCAACGTCCTGACTTTC.

This clonotype was seen a handful of times. The chain links TRBV20-1 to TRBJ2-3; TRBD2 aligns across 7 bases. V shed 0 bases and J 6 bases; nucleotides not matched to a gene: 12. The germline V gene encodes CDR1 DFQATT and CDR2 SNEGSKA (reference sequence). There are 16 residues in the CDR3. The CDR3, as DNA: TGCAGTGCTAGAGATATCCTAGCGGCCTTCATGGATACGCAGTATTTT. Its translation is CSARDILAAFMDTQYF.

This clonotype appeared a few times. The genes are TRBV3-1 and TRBJ2-7; D call uncertain. The CDR3 length is 13 residues. The germline V gene encodes CDR1 LGHDT and CDR2 YNNKEL (reference sequence). The V end lost 0 bases, the J end lost 6 bases, and 9 bases lay between the germline ends. The CDR3 loop reads CASSQERLSEQYF. The CDR3 DNA reads as TGTGCCAGCAGCCAAGAAAGGCTCTCCGAGCAGTACTTC.

The genes are TRBV18 and TRBJ2-3; maybe TRBD1 (5 bases). The ends were cut back, 3 bases at V and 2 bases at J, with 6 bases in the middle. The CDR3 is 13 amino acids. Germline CDR1 reads KGHSH; CDR2 reads LQKENI. The CDR3 sequence: CASSPTATDTQYF. The CDR3, as DNA: TGTGCCAGCTCACCGACAGCCACAGATACGCAGTATTTT.

This clonotype came up a few times. The rearrangement joins TRBV7-9 to TRBJ2-7; TRBD1 matches at 8 bases. CDR3 length equals 14 residues. The V segment lost 4 bases and the J segment 4 bases; nucleotides outside the gene matches: 6. Germline assignment: CDR1 SEHNR and CDR2 FQNEAQ (reference sequence). The CDR3 coding sequence is TGTGCCAGCAGCTCACAGGGGGGAGATTACGAGCAGTACTTC. It translates to CASSSQGGDYEQYF.

This clonotype was recorded a few times. The J gene is TRBJ1-3, the V gene TRBV7-6; 8 nucleotides line up with TRBD1. CDR1 and CDR2 from the germline V gene are SGHVS and FNYEAQ. The CDR3 runs 16 residues. The V and J ends lost 5 bases and 0 bases, in that order; junction bases with no gene match: 6. CDR3 coding DNA: TGTGCCAGCAGCAAGACAGGGGCCCTCTCTGGAAACACCATATATTTT. Its translation is CASSKTGALSGNTIYF.

There are a few counts of this clonotype. The rearrangement uses TRBV5-6 and TRBJ2-3; 7 nucleotides line up with TRBD1. The CDR3 loop spans 18 amino acids. Germline-derived CDR1 and CDR2 are SGHDT and YYEEEE. V trimming: 4 bases; J trimming: 5 bases; junction bases outside the gene matches: 19. The CDR3 nucleotides read TGTGCCAGCAGCGGCACTCCAGGGGGAAAAAGCTTGGGAGATACGCAGTATTTT. Its protein product is CASSGTPGGKSLGDTQYF.

This clonotype was detected a few times. Written as DNA, the CDR3 is TGCAGTGTGGGACAGGGGGCGAATCAGCCCCAGCATTTT. Amino acids: CSVGQGANQPQHF. This rearrangement joins TRBV20-1 to TRBJ1-5, with 12 bases matching TRBD1. Germline CDR1 reads DFQATT; CDR2 reads SNEGSKA (reference sequence). The CDR3 extends over 13 amino acids. J lost 4 bases, V lost 7 bases, and 2 bases had no gene match.

The chain is built from TRBV7-2 and TRBJ2-5; 8 bases agree with TRBD2. This CDR3 is 14 amino acids long. Germline values: CDR1 SGHTA, CDR2 FQGNSA. V trimming: 5 bases; J trimming: 10 bases; junction bases outside the gene matches: 12. The CDR3 reads CASSPGPGGGNQYF. The CDR3, as DNA: TGTGCCAGCAGCCCCGGGCCCGGGGGGGGGAACCAGTACTTC. The full variable domain, rest sourced from reference TRBV7-2 and TRBJ2-5, is GAGVSQSPSNKVTEKGKDVELRCDPISGHTALYWYRQSLGQGLEFLIYFQGNSAPDKSGLPSDRFSAERTGGSVSTLTIQRTQQEDSAVYLCASSPGPGGGNQYFGPGTRLLVL.

This clonotype has just a few counts. The CDR3, as DNA: TGCGCCAGCAGCCAATATTCCGGGGTCGATGAGCAGTTCTTC. Translated, it gives CASSQYSGVDEQFF. V gene TRBV4-3 combines with J gene TRBJ2-1, with D perhaps TRBD2 (5 bases). The CDR3 covers 14 residues. Trimming shortened V by 2 bases and J by 8 bases, and 13 bases separated the two germline ends. The germline V gene encodes CDR1 LGHNA and CDR2 YSLEER.

The J gene is TRBJ2-2, the V gene TRBV5-1; maybe TRBD1 (5 bases). In germline, CDR1 is SGHRS, CDR2 YFSETQ. V was trimmed by 4 bases and J by 1 base, leaving 14 bases between them. This CDR3 is built from 16 residues. CDR3 region: CASSKTGLQNTGELFF. The CDR3, as DNA: TGCGCCAGCAGCAAAACAGGTCTCCAGAACACCGGGGAGCTGTTTTTT.

The chain links TRBV29-1 to TRBJ2-7; D uncertain. From germline, CDR1 is SQVTM and CDR2 ANQGSEA. The CDR3 extends over 12 amino acids. Trimming shortened V by 3 bases and J by 1 base, and 7 bases separated the two germline ends. CDR3 bases: TGCAGCGTTGAGGGCCATTCCTACGAGCAGTACTTC. This translates into CSVEGHSYEQYF.

This clonotype appeared a few times. V usage is TRBV9 and J usage is TRBJ2-3; D uncertain. Germline V CDR1 and CDR2: SGDLS, YYNGEE. Trimming took off 3 bases at V and 0 bases at J, with 11 bases between the two ends. The length of the CDR3 is 15 residues. The CDR3 nucleotides read TGTGCCAGCAGCGCTCCGGCGGCTAGCACAGATACGCAGTATTTT. Amino acid sequence: CASSAPAASTDTQYF.

This clonotype was counted only a few times. The J gene is TRBJ1-1, the V gene TRBV20-1; unclear D gene. Germline-derived CDR1 and CDR2 are DFQATT and SNEGSKA (reference sequence). The CDR3 is 13 amino acids. V lost 7 bases and J lost 0, with 12 bases in between. For the CDR3, the DNA is TGCAGTGGAAGGGCTGGGATGAACACTGAAGCTTTCTTT. Its translation: CSGRAGMNTEAFF.

The genes are TRBV29-1 and TRBJ2-1, with D tentatively TRBD2 (6 bases). This CDR3 spans 16 amino acids. CDR1 and CDR2 (germline): SQVTM, ANQGSEA. Trimming left V 3 bases short and J 0 bases short, with 15 bases between. The CDR3 loop reads CSVDPGGKSSYNEQFF. The CDR3 DNA is TGCAGCGTTGATCCCGGGGGAAAGAGCTCCTACAATGAGCAGTTCTTC.

The chain combines TRBV9 with TRBJ2-1, with unresolved D. The V gene lost 4 bases and the J gene lost 2 bases, with 13 bases spanning the gap. This CDR3 comprises 15 residues. Germline V gene sequence: CDR1 SGDLS, CDR2 YYNGEE. Written as DNA, the CDR3 is TGTGCCAGCAGCCGAAAACAGACACCCTACAATGAGCAGTTCTTC. The encoded protein is CASSRKQTPYNEQFF.

The chain links TRBV3-1 to TRBJ2-1, with 12 bases fitting TRBD1. With 7 bases clipped from V and 6 bases from J, the junction kept 7 bases outside the gene matches. The CDR3 has 15 amino acids. Germline V gene data show CDR1 as LGHDT and CDR2 as YNNKEL (reference sequence). As DNA, the CDR3 is TGTGCCAGCAACCTCCGGGACAGGGGGCCCAATGAGCAGTTCTTC. Its translation is CASNLRDRGPNEQFF.